This T cell receptor (beta chain) was profiled in a study of T cells in Graves' hyperthyroidism and ophthalmopathy. This clonotype showed up many times. The CDR3 is made up of 13 amino acids. V gave up 4 bases and J gave up 6 bases; unmatched junction bases: 9. The germline gives CDR1 DFQATT, CDR2 SNEGSKA (reference sequence). Amplification targeted TCR beta CDR3 regions from RNA transcripts. First-round RT-PCR of the TCR CDR3 relied on the HTBI primer set. TCRdb called the multiplex PCR reads again in MiXCR, with one record for every CDR3 protein. The profile shows 500,000 to 750,000 distinct CDR3 sequences, about 14% of them singletons.

The origin of this receptor is a woman aged 18 to 35 with Graves' ophthalmopathy. The chain carries TRBV20-1 and TRBJ2-7, with TRBD2 matching over 7 bases. Input material: blood. CDR3 sequence: CSATSGGPIEQYF. Here the CDR3 DNA reads TGCAGTGCTACTAGCGGAGGGCCGATCGAGCAGTACTTC.